This T cell receptor (beta chain) was observed in a study of blood T cell repertoires in COVID-19. Study details: The cDNA or gDNA used as material had been derived from T cells, B-cell-depleted T cells, or PBMCs.

Authors' methods: Reference gene primer amplification gave estimated nucleated cell counts. TCRdb's table, derived via immunoSEQ multiplex PCR, lists solely in-frame clones and lacks some. Clone size and V and J calls were adopted from that table, with D and trimming inferred from the DNA. The table lists more than 300,000 clones, around 86% of them singletons, with just under 6.5% in the top ten. The CDR3 has 12 residues. CDR1 is GTSNPN, CDR2 SVGIG, per germline (reference sequence). Trimming took off 4 bases at V and 1 base at J, with 7 bases between the two ends. Sequencing was carried out using peripheral blood. The TCR comes from a woman aged 45-60 years with COVID-19, enrolled during active disease. V usage is TRBV30 and J usage is TRBJ1-1; possible D gene TRBD1, 5 bases. As DNA, the CDR3 is TGTGCCTGGACAGACAGGAACACTGAAGCTTTCTTT. Residues: CAWTDRNTEAFF.